These T cell receptor beta chains were read from a single sample in a study of blood T cell repertoires in COVID-19. The assay was immunoSEQ multiplex PCR, and TCRdb's table has in-frame clones only and misses some. The sample includes 95,000 or so clones, 89% of them seen just once. Sequencing was performed on peripheral blood. The receptors were gathered from a woman aged 70-85 years with acute or convalescent COVID-19. CDR3s include the opening cysteine and the closing phenylalanine or tryptophan. D genes are given only for firm matches. Clone size appears in some rows only: once, few, many, or a class for an expanded clone.

>NA|NA|TRBV18|TRBJ2-3
CASSQGGGDYTQYF
TGTGCCAGCTCACAGGGTGGAGGTGATTATACGCAGTATTTT
>TRBD1|NA|TRBV7-9|TRBJ1-3
CASSQGDNTIYF
TGTGCCAGCAGTCAGGGGGATAACACCATATATTTT
>TRBD1|once|TRBV7-9|TRBJ1-2
CASSTRGQNNYGYTF
TGTGCCAGCAGCACTAGGGGACAGAATAACTATGGCTACACCTTC
>TRBD1|NA|TRBV5-8|TRBJ1-2
CASSLYRGDSRLYGYTF
TGTGCCAGCAGCTTGTACAGGGGCGACTCCCGCCTCTATGGCTACACCTTC
>NA|NA|TRBV28|TRBJ2-2
CASSFPGPGNTGELFF
TGTGCCAGCAGCTTCCCTGGCCCGGGGAACACCGGGGAGCTGTTTTTT
>TRBD2|NA|TRBV6-5|TRBJ2-2
CASSYPGTSGTGELFF
TGTGCCAGCAGTTACCCCGGGACTAGCGGCACCGGGGAGCTGTTTTTT
>NA|NA|TRBV19|TRBJ1-2
CASSIRLSQDSSYGYTF
TGTGCCAGTAGTATCAGATTATCGCAGGACTCCTCCTATGGCTACACCTTC
>TRBD2|NA|TRBV30|TRBJ2-3
CAWNPGLAGADTQYF
TGTGCCTGGAACCCCGGACTAGCGGGAGCAGATACGCAGTATTTT
>NA|NA|TRBV3-1/TRBV3-2|TRBJ2-7
CASSQGHGSLPYEQYF
TGTGCCAGCAGCCAAGGCCACGGGAGCCTCCCATACGAGCAGTACTTC
>TRBD2|few|TRBV28|TRBJ2-7
CATHSGGSYEQYF
TGTGCCACCCACTCGGGGGGGTCCTACGAGCAGTACTTC
>NA|NA|TRBV7-9|TRBJ1-4
CASSRVANEKLFF
TGTGCCAGCAGTCGAGTTGCTAATGAAAAACTGTTTTTT
>NA|NA|TRBV6-5|TRBJ2-7
CASRAPGQNYEQYF
TGTGCCAGCAGAGCTCCGGGACAAAACTACGAGCAGTACTTC
>TRBD2|once|TRBV19|TRBJ2-7
CASSILAGAYEQYF
TGTGCCAGTAGTATACTAGCGGGAGCCTACGAGCAGTACTTC
>NA|NA|TRBV5-1|TRBJ2-3
CASSSRLLVTTYPDTQYF
TGCGCCAGCAGCTCAAGACTGCTAGTGACCACCTACCCAGATACGCAGTATTTT
>NA|NA|TRBV19|TRBJ2-1
CASSIELERFF
TGTGCCAGTAGTATAGAGTTGGAGCGGTTCTTC
>NA|NA|TRBV28|TRBJ1-6
CASRSGHNSPLHF
TGTGCCAGCAGATCAGGCCATAATTCACCCCTCCACTTT
>NA|NA|TRBV11-2|TRBJ2-3
CASSSGYTQYF
TGTGCCAGCAGCTCGGGTTATACGCAGTATTTT
>NA|NA|TRBV29-1|TRBJ1-2
CSVAEGGYGYTF
TGCAGCGTTGCGGAAGGGGGCTATGGCTACACCTTC
>TRBD1|NA|TRBV18|TRBJ1-1
CASSLNLDREAFF
TGTGCCAGCTCCCTAAACCTGGACAGGGAAGCTTTCTTT
>TRBD1|NA|TRBV19|TRBJ1-1
CASSSDRGRHTEAFF
TGTGCCAGTAGCTCGGACAGGGGACGGCACACTGAAGCTTTCTTT
>NA|NA|TRBV7-6|TRBJ1-1
CASAPRSGAGNTEAFF
TGTGCCAGCGCCCCCCGGTCAGGGGCAGGGAACACTGAAGCTTTCTTT
>NA|NA|TRBV3-1/TRBV3-2|TRBJ1-4
CASSQNSIHEKLFF
TGTGCCAGCAGCCAAAACAGCATCCATGAAAAACTGTTTTTT
>TRBD1|NA|TRBV6-2/TRBV6-3|TRBJ2-2
CASSYSGQGPGELFF
TGTGCCAGCAGTTACTCGGGACAGGGGCCCGGGGAGCTGTTTTTT
>NA|NA|TRBV18|TRBJ2-1
CASSPLESSYNEQFF
TGTGCCAGCTCACCACTTGAGAGCTCCTACAATGAGCAGTTCTTC
>NA|NA|TRBV4-2|TRBJ1-1
CASSPLGTPGAFF
TGTGCCAGCAGCCCGCTCGGGACACCCGGAGCTTTCTTT
>NA|NA|TRBV19|TRBJ2-5
CASSIWREETQYF
TGTGCCAGTAGTATTTGGAGGGAAGAGACCCAGTACTTC
>TRBD2|NA|TRBV3-1/TRBV3-2|TRBJ2-3
CASSPTSGRALATQYF
TGTGCCAGCAGCCCTACTAGCGGGAGGGCCCTAGCTACGCAGTATTTT
>TRBD2|NA|TRBV7-2|TRBJ2-1
CASSITGTSGSSVYNEQFF
TGTGCCAGCAGCATCACCGGGACTAGCGGGAGCTCCGTCTACAATGAGCAGTTCTTC
>NA|NA|TRBV6-5|TRBJ1-4
CASSPAGGRNEKLFF
TGTGCCAGCAGCCCAGCCGGAGGGAGAAATGAAAAACTGTTTTTT
>NA|NA|TRBV7-9|TRBJ2-1
CASSPSTVYNEQFF
TGTGCCAGCAGCCCCTCGACTGTATACAATGAGCAGTTCTTC
>NA|NA|TRBV12-3/TRBV12-4|TRBJ1-1
CASSTRVNTEAFF
TGTGCCAGCAGTACGCGAGTGAACACTGAAGCTTTCTTT
>NA|NA|TRBV6-1|TRBJ2-2
CASSERSAVGELFF
TGTGCCAGCAGTGAACGGTCGGCGGTCGGGGAGCTGTTTTTT
>NA|NA|TRBV5-1|TRBJ1-3
CASSRQGGNTIYF
TGCGCCAGCAGCCGTCAGGGGGGAAACACCATATATTTT
>TRBD1|NA|TRBV19|TRBJ1-5
CASSIPTGVGNQPQHF
TGTGCCAGTAGTATCCCGACAGGGGTAGGCAATCAGCCCCAGCATTTT
>NA|few|TRBV6-5|TRBJ1-2
CASRETGWSYGYTF
TGTGCCAGCAGGGAGACAGGATGGTCCTATGGCTACACCTTC
>TRBD2|NA|TRBV6-2/TRBV6-3|TRBJ2-3
CASSSGRGGTDTQYF
TGTGCCAGCAGTTCGGGACGGGGGGGCACAGATACGCAGTATTTT
>TRBD1|NA|TRBV19|TRBJ1-4
CASRRAGQGWEKLFF
TGTGCCAGTAGGAGAGCGGGACAGGGATGGGAAAAACTGTTTTTT
>NA|NA|TRBV14|TRBJ2-2
CASSQFRGSNTGELFF
TGTGCCAGCAGTCAATTCCGGGGATCGAACACCGGGGAGCTGTTTTTT
>NA|NA|TRBV25-1|TRBJ2-1
CASSEYGDFNEQFF
TGTGCCAGCAGTGAATACGGGGACTTCAATGAGCAGTTCTTC
>TRBD1|NA|TRBV6-2/TRBV6-3|TRBJ1-1
CASSSGTGLFLEAFF
TGTGCCAGCAGTTCCGGGACAGGGTTGTTCCTTGAAGCTTTCTTT
>NA|NA|TRBV6-1|TRBJ1-2
CASSEAVGRLYGYTF
TGTGCCAGCAGTGAAGCCGTAGGGAGGCTCTATGGCTACACCTTC
>TRBD1|NA|TRBV4-2|TRBJ2-3
CASSQILDRADTQYF
TGTGCCAGCAGCCAGATCCTGGACAGGGCCGATACGCAGTATTTT
>NA|NA|TRBV28|TRBJ1-6
CASSLIQGYNSPLHF
TGTGCCAGCAGTTTAATTCAGGGGTATAATTCACCCCTCCACTTT
>NA|NA|TRBV3-1/TRBV3-2|TRBJ1-4
CASSPRRGQGREKLFF
TGTGCCAGCAGCCCCCGTAGAGGGCAGGGGCGTGAAAAACTGTTTTTT
>TRBD1|NA|TRBV5-1|TRBJ1-1
CASRPTLTGIMNTEAFF
TGCGCCAGCAGACCAACATTGACAGGGATCATGAACACTGAAGCTTTCTTT
>TRBD2|NA|TRBV11-2|TRBJ2-7
CASSLGSVGGYEQYF
TGTGCCAGCAGCTTAGGTAGCGTGGGAGGGTACGAGCAGTACTTC
>NA|once|TRBV5-1|TRBJ1-1
CASNSNKGMNTEAFF
TGCGCCAGCAACTCTAACAAGGGGATGAACACTGAAGCTTTCTTT
>TRBD1|NA|TRBV19|TRBJ2-6
CASRRDRVGSGANVLTF
TGTGCCAGTAGGAGGGACAGGGTGGGCTCTGGGGCCAACGTCCTGACTTTC
>NA|NA|TRBV6-5|TRBJ1-1
CASSYTQGRTEAFF
TGTGCCAGCAGTTATACACAGGGTCGGACTGAAGCTTTCTTT
>TRBD2|NA|TRBV19|TRBJ2-1
CASSTLAGALGEQFF
TGTGCCAGTAGTACCTTAGCGGGAGCCCTAGGTGAGCAGTTCTTC
>TRBD1|NA|TRBV4-1|TRBJ1-4
CASSHVYRGTNEKLFF
TGCGCCAGCAGCCACGTATACAGGGGTACTAATGAAAAACTGTTTTTT
>NA|NA|TRBV13|TRBJ2-3
CATQRWAGLGQFSTDTQYF
TGTGCCACCCAACGGTGGGCAGGCCTCGGACAATTTAGCACAGATACGCAGTATTTT
>TRBD1|NA|TRBV5-1|TRBJ2-5
CASSREGGQWETQYF
TGCGCCAGCAGCAGAGAAGGGGGCCAGTGGGAGACCCAGTACTTC
>NA|NA|TRBV5-6|TRBJ2-2
CASSLRGGWHGELFF
TGTGCCAGCAGCTTGCGAGGAGGGTGGCACGGGGAGCTGTTTTTT
>TRBD2|NA|TRBV3-1/TRBV3-2|TRBJ2-3
CASSRGLATQYF
TGTGCCAGCAGCCGAGGACTAGCAACGCAGTATTTT
>TRBD2|NA|TRBV5-1|TRBJ2-5
CASSSGGLAEETQYF
TGCGCCAGCAGCTCAGGGGGACTAGCGGAAGAGACCCAGTACTTC
>TRBD2|NA|TRBV19|TRBJ2-3
CASSMAGGRATDTQYF
TGTGCCAGTAGTATGGCTGGCGGGAGGGCTACAGATACGCAGTATTTT
>NA|few|TRBV2|TRBJ1-5
CASSEQGLGQPQHF
TGTGCCAGCAGTGAACAGGGGTTAGGGCAGCCCCAGCATTTT